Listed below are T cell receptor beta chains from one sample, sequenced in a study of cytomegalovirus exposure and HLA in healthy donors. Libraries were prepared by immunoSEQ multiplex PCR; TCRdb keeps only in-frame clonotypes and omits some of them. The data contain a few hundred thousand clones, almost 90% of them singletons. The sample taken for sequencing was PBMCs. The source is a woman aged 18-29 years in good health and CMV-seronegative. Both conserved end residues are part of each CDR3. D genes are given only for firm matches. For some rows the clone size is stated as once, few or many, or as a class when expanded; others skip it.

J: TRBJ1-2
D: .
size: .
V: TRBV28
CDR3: CASSLGLTGYTF
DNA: TGTGCCAGCAGCCTGGGTTTGACAGGCTACACCTTC

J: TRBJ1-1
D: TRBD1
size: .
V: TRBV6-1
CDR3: CASSAPGTGSEAFF
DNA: TGTGCCAGCAGTGCACCCGGGACAGGTTCTGAAGCTTTCTTT

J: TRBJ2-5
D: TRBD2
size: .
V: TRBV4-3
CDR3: CASSQLAGYQETQYF
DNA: TGCGCCAGCAGCCAACTAGCGGGGTACCAAGAGACCCAGTACTTC

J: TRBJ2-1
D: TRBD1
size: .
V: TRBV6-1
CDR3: CASRRDRGLHEQFF
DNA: TGTGCCAGCAGACGGGACAGGGGGCTTCATGAGCAGTTCTTC

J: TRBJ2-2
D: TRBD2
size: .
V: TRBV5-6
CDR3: CASSFQAGDGELFF
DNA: TGTGCCAGCAGCTTCCAAGCGGGGGACGGGGAGCTGTTTTTT

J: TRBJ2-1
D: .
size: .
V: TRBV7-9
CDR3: CASSLGALQSNEQFF
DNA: TGTGCCAGCAGCTTAGGGGCCCTGCAGTCCAATGAGCAGTTCTTC

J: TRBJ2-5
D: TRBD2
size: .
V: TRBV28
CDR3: CASSLTGGLETQYF
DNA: TGTGCCAGCAGTTTGACGGGGGGGCTAGAGACCCAGTACTTC

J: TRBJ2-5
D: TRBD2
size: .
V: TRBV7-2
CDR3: CASSLIQGGWQETQYF
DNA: TGTGCCAGCAGCTTAATTCAGGGAGGGTGGCAAGAGACCCAGTACTTC

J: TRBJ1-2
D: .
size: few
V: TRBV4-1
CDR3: CASSQTGCYGYTF
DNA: TGCGCCAGCAGCCAAACAGGGTGCTATGGCTACACCTTC

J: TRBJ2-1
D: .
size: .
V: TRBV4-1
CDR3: CASSQGLTAGYLYNEQFF
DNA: TGCGCCAGCAGCCAAGGGCTAACCGCGGGGTATTTGTACAATGAGCAGTTCTTC

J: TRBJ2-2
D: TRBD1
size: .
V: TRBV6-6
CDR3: CASSPGQGLYTGELFF
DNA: TGTGCCAGCAGTCCCGGACAGGGGTTATACACCGGGGAGCTGTTTTTT

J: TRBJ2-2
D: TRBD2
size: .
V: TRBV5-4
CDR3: CASSPPTSGANTGELFF
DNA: TGTGCCAGCAGCCCACCAACTAGCGGGGCCAACACCGGGGAGCTGTTTTTT

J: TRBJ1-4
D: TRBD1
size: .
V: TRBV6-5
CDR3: CASSRGQGVEKLFF
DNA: TGTGCCAGCAGTAGGGGACAGGGGGTTGAAAAACTGTTTTTT

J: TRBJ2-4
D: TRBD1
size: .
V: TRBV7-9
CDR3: CASSLEGTGKVF
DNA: TGTGCCAGCAGCTTGGAAGGGACAGGGAAGGTCTTC

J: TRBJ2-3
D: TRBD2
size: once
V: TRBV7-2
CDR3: CASSLASSGGGRDTQYF
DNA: TGTGCCAGCAGCTTAGCATCCAGCGGGGGGGGTCGAGATACGCAGTATTTT

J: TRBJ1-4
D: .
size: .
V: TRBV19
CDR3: CASSIRGAANEKLFF
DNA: TGTGCCAGTAGTATCCGGGGAGCCGCTAATGAAAAACTGTTTTTT

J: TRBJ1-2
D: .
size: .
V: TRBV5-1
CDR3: CASSPVNYGYTF
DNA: TGCGCCAGCAGCCCCGTCAACTATGGCTACACCTTC

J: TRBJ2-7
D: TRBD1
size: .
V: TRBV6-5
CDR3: CASSLHISGGYEQYF
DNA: TGTGCCAGCAGTCTCCACATCTCAGGGGGTTACGAGCAGTACTTC

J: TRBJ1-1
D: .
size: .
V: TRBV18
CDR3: CASSPRQSNTEAFF
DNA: TGTGCCAGCTCACCTCGACAGTCGAACACTGAAGCTTTCTTT

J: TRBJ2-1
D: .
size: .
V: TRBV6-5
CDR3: CASQPGGSSYNEQFF
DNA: TGTGCCAGCCAGCCTGGGGGGAGCTCCTACAATGAGCAGTTCTTC

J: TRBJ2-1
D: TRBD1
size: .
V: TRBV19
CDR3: CASSNKGTGWYNEQFF
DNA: TGTGCCAGTAGTAACAAAGGGACAGGGTGGTACAATGAGCAGTTCTTC

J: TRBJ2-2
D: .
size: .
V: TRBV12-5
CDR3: CASGLSAGELFF
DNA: TGTGCTAGTGGTTTGTCCGCCGGGGAGCTGTTTTTT

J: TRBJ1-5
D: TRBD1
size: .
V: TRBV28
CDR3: CASSLPGGGQPQHF
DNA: TGTGCCAGCAGTTTACCAGGGGGCGGTCAGCCCCAGCATTTT

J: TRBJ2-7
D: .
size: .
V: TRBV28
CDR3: CASRQDLEGNEQYF
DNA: TGTGCCAGCAGGCAGGACTTGGAGGGTAACGAGCAGTACTTC

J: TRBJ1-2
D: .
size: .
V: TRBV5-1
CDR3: CASSPTLPGGTNGYTF
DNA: TGCGCCAGCAGCCCCACACTTCCGGGAGGGACGAATGGCTACACCTTC

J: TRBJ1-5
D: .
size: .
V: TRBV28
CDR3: CASSGQINQPQHF
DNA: TGTGCCAGCAGCGGACAAATCAATCAGCCCCAGCATTTT

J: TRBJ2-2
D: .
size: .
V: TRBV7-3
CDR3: CASSLTGHTLTGELFF
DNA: TGTGCCAGCAGCTTAACGGGACATACACTCACCGGGGAGCTGTTTTTT

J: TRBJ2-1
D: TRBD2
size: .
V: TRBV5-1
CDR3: CASSLDSGGSYNEQFF
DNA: TGCGCCAGCAGCTTGGATTCGGGGGGGTCCTACAATGAGCAGTTCTTC

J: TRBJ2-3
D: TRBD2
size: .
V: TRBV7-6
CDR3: CASSLISGGLHDTDTQYF
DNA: TGTGCCAGCAGCTTAATTAGCGGGGGGCTTCATGACACAGATACGCAGTATTTT

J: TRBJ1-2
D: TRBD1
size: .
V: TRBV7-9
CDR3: CASSLGPDRRPSRDTF
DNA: TGTGCCAGCAGCTTAGGGCCGGACAGGCGTCCGTCGCGCGACACCTTC

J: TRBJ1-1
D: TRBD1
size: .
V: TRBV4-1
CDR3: CASSTWTGDEAFF
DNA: TGCGCCAGCAGCACTTGGACAGGGGATGAAGCTTTCTTT

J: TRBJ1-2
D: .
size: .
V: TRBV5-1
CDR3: CASSLVGGAGYTF
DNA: TGCGCCAGCAGCTTGGTTGGCGGGGCTGGCTACACCTTC

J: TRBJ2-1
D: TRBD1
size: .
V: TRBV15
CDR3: CATSRARGQGTDNEQFF
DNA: TGTGCCACCAGCAGAGCCCGTGGACAGGGGACCGACAATGAGCAGTTCTTC